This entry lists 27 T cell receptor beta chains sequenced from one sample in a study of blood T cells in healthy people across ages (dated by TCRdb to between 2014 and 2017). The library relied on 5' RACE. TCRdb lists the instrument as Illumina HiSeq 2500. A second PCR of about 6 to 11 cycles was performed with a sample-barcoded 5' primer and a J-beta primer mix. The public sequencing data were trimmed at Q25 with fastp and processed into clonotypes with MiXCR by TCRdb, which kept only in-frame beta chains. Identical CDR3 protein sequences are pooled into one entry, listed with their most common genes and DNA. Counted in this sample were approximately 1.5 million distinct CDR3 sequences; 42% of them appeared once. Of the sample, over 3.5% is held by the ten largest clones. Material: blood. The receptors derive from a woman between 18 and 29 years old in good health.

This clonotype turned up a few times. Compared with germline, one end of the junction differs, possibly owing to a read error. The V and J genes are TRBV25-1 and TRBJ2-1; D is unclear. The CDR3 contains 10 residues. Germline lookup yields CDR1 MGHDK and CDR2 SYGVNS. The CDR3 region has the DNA TGTGCCTGCAGTGATCTTCGCCAGTTCTTC. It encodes CACSDLRQFF.

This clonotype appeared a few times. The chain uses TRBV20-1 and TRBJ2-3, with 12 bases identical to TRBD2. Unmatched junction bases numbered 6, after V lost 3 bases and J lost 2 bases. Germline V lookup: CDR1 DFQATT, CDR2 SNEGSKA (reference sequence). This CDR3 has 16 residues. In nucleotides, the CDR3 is TGCAGTGCTAGTAGGACTAGCGGGGACAACACAGATACGCAGTATTTT. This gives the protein CSASRTSGDNTDTQYF.

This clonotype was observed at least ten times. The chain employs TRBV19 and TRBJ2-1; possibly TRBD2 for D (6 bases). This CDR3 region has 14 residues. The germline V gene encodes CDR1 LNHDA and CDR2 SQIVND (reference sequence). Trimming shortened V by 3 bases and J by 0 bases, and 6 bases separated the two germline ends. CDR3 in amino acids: CASSIGSSYNEQFF. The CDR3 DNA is TGTGCCAGTAGTATCGGGAGCTCCTACAATGAGCAGTTCTTC.

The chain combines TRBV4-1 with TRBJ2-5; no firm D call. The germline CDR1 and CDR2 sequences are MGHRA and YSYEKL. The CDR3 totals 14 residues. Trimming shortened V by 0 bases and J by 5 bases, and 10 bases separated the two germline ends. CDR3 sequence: CASSQDGVEETQYF. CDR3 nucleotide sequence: TGCGCCAGCAGCCAAGATGGGGTAGAGGAGACCCAGTACTTC.

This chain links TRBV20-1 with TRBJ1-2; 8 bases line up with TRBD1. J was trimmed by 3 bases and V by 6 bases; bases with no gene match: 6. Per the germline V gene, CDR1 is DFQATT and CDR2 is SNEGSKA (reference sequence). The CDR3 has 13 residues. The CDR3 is CSASGGRDYGYTF. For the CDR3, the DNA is TGCAGTGCCTCAGGGGGCCGGGACTATGGCTACACCTTC.

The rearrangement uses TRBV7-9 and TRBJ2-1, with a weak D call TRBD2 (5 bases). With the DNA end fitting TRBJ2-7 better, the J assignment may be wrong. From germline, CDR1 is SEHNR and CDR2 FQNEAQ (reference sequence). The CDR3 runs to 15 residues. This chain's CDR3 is CASSFLADSYNEQYF. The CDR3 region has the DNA TGTGCCAGCAGTTTCCTAGCAGACTCCTACAATGAGCAGTACTTC.

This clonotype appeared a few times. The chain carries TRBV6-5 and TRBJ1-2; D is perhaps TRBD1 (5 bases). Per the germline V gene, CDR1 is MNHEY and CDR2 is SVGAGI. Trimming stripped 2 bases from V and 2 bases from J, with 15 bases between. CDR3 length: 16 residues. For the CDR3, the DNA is TGTGCCAGCAGTTACGACGGAACCAGGGCCAACTATGGCTACACCTTC. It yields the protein CASSYDGTRANYGYTF.

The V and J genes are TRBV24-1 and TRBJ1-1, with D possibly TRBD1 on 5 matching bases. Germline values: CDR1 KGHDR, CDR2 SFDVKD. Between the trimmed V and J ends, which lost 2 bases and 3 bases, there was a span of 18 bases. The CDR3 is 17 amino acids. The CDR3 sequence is CATSDSSGAGRHTEAFF. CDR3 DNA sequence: TGTGCCACCAGTGATTCTTCCGGGGCAGGGCGTCACACTGAAGCTTTCTTT.

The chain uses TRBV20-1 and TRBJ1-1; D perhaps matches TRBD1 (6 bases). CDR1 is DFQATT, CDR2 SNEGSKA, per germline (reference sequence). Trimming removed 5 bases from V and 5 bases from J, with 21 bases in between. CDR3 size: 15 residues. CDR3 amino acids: CSAPRGGRGGTEAFF. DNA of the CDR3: TGCAGTGCTCCTAGGGGGGGCAGGGGTGGTACTGAAGCTTTCTTT.

The CDR3 DNA follows: TGTGCCATCAGTGGGACTAGCGCGTACGAGCAGTACTTC. Its protein product is CAISGTSAYEQYF. The rearrangement uses TRBV10-3 and TRBJ2-7; TRBD2 matches at 9 bases. Germline V gives CDR1 ENHRY, CDR2 SYGVKD. The CDR3 is 13 residues long. After removal of 4 bases from V and 4 bases from J, the junction contained 2 bases not matched to a gene.

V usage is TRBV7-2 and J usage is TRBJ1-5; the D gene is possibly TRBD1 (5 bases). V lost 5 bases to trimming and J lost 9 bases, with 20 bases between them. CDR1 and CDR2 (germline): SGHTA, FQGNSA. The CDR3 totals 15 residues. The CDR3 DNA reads TGTGCCAGCAGCCAGACGGCGTGGGGCTTCGGGCCCCAGCATTTT. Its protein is CASSQTAWGFGPQHF.

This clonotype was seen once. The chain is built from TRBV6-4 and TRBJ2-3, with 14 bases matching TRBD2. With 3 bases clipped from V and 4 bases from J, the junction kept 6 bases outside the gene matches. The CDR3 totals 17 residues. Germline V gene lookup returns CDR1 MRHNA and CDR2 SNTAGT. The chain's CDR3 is CASSDGGLAGVPDTQYF. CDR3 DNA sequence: TGTGCCAGCAGTGATGGGGGACTAGCGGGAGTCCCAGATACGCAGTATTTT.

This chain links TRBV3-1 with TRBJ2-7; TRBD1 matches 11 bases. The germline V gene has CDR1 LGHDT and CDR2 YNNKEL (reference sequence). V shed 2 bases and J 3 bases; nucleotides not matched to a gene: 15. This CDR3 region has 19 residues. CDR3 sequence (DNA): TGTGCCAGCAGCCAATTCGCGCCTATTGGGACAGGGGGGCACTACGAGCAGTACTTC. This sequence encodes CASSQFAPIGTGGHYEQYF.

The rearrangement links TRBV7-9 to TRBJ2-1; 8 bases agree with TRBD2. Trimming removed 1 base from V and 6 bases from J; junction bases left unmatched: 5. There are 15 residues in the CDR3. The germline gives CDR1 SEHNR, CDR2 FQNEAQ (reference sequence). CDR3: CASSLDGRDLNEQFF. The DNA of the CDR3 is TGTGCCAGCAGCTTAGACGGGAGGGATCTCAATGAGCAGTTCTTC. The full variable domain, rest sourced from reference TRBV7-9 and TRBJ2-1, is DTGVSQNPRHKITKRGQNVTFRCDPISEHNRLYWYRQTLGQGPEFLTYFQNEAQLEKSRLLSDRFSAERPKGSFSTLEIQRTEQGDSAMYLCASSLDGRDLNEQFFGPGTRLTVL.

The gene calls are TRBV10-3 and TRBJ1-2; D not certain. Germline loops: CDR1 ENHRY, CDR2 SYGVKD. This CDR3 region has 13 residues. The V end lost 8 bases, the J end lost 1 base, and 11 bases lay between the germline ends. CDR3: CAIASDLNYGYTF. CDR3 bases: TGTGCCATCGCGTCAGATCTTAACTATGGCTACACCTTC.

DNA for the CDR3: TGTGCCAGCAGCGTAGGTGAAGGGGAAACTGAAGCTTTCTTT. It codes for CASSVGEGETEAFF. The chain joins TRBV9 to TRBJ1-1, with D possibly matching TRBD1 (5 bases). This CDR3 contains 14 residues. Per germline, CDR1 SGDLS and CDR2 YYNGEE. V was cut by 0 bases and J by 5 bases, with 11 bases left in between. The complete variable domain, with remaining parts taken from reference TRBV9 and TRBJ1-1, reads DSGVTQTPKHLITATGQRVTLRCSPRSGDLSVYWYQQSLDQGLQFLIQYYNGEERAKGNILERFSAQQFPDLHSELNLSSLELGDSALYFCASSVGEGETEAFFGQGTRLTVV.

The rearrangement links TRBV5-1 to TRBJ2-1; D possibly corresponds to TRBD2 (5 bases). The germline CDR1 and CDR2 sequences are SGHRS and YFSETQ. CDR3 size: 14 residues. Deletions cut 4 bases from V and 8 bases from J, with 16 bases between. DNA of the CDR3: TGCGCCAGCAGCGAGACTATCCCTTCGGATGAGCAGTTCTTC. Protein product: CASSETIPSDEQFF.

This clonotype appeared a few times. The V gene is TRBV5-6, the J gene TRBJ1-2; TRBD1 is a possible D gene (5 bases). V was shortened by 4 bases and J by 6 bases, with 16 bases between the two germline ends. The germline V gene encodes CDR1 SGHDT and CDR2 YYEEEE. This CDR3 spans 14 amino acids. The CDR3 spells CASSILTERNGYTF. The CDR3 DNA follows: TGTGCCAGCAGCATTCTGACAGAGAGAAATGGCTACACCTTC.

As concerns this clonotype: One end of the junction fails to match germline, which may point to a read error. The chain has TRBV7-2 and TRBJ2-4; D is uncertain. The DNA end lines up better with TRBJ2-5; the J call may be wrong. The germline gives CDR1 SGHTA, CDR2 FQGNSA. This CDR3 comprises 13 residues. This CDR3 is CAGSFSREETQYF. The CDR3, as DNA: TGTGCCGGCAGCTTCTCGCGCGAGGAGACCCAGTACTTC.

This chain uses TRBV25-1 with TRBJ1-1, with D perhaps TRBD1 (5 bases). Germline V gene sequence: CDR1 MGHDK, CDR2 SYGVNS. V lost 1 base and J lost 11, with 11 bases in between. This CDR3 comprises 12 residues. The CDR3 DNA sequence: TGTGCCAGCAGTGAATGGGGGTTTGCCGCTTTCTTT. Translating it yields CASSEWGFAAFF.

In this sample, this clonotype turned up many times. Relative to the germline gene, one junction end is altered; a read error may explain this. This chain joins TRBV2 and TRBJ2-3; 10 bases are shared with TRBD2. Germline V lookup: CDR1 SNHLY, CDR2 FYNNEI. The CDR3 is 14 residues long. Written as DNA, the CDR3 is TGTGCCAGCAGGGAAGCGGGGGGGCTAGATACGCAGTATTTT. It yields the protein CASREAGGLDTQYF.

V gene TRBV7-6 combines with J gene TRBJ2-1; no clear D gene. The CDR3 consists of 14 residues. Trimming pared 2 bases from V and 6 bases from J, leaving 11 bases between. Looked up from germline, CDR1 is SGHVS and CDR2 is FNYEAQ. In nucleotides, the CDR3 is TGTGCCAGCAGCTTACTACCAGCTCTCAATGAGCAGTTCTTC. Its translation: CASSLLPALNEQFF.

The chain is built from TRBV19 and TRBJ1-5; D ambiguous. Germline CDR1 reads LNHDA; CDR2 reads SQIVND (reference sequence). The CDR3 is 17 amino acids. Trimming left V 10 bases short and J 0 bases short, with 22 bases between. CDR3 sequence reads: CATSRQLDLYSNQPQHF. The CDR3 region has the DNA TGTGCCACTTCTAGGCAGCTCGATTTATATAGCAATCAGCCCCAGCATTTT.

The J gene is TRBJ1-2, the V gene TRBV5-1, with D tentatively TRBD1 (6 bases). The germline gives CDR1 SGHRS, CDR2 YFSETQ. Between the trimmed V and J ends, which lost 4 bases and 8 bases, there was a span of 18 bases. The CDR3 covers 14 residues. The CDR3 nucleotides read TGCGCCAGCAGCAGCTCGGGACATGGGGAGGGCTACACCTTC. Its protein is CASSSSGHGEGYTF.

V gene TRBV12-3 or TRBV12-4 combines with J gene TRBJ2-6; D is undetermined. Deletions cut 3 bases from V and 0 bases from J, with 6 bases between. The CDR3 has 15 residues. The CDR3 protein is CASSLPDSGANVLTF. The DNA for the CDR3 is TGTGCCAGCAGTTTGCCGGACTCTGGGGCCAACGTCCTGACTTTC.

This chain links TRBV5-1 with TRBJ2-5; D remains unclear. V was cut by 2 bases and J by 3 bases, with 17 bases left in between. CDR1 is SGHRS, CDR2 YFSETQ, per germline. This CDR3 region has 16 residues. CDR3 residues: CASSFEASTGEETQYF. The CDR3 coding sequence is TGCGCCAGCAGCTTCGAGGCGTCCACTGGGGAAGAGACCCAGTACTTC.

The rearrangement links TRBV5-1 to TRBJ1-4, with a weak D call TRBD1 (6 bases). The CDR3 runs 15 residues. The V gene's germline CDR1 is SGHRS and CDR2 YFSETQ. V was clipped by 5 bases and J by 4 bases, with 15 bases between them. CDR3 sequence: CASRGVQGNNEKLFF. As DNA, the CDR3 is TGCGCCAGCAGAGGGGTACAGGGAAATAATGAAAAACTGTTTTTT.